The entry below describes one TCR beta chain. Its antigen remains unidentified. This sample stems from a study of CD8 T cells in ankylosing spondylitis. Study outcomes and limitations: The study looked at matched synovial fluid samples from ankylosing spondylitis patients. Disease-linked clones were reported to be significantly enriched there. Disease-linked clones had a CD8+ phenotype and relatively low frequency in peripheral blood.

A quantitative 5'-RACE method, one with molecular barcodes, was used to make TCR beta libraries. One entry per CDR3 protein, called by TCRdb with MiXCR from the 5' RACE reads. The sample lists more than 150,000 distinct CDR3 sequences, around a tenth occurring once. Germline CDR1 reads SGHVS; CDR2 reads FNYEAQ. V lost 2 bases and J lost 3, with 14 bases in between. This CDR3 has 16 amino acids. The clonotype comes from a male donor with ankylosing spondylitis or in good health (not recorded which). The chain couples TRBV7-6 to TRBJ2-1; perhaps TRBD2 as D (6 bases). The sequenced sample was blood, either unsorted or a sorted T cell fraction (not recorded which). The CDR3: CASSLRGAGLYNEQFF. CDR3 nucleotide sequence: TGTGCCAGCAGCTTACGGGGCGCGGGACTCTACAATGAGCAGTTCTTC.